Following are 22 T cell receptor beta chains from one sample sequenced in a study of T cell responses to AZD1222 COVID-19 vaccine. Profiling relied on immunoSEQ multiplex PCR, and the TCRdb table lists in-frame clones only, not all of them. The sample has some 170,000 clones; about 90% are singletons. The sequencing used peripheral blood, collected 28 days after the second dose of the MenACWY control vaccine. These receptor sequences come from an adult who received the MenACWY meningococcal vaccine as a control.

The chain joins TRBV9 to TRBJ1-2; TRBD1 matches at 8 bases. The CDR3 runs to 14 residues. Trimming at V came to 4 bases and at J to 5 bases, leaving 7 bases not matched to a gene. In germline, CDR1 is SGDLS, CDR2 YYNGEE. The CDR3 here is CASSPGQGRYGYTF. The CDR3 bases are TGTGCCAGCAGCCCTGGACAGGGAAGGTATGGCTACACCTTC.

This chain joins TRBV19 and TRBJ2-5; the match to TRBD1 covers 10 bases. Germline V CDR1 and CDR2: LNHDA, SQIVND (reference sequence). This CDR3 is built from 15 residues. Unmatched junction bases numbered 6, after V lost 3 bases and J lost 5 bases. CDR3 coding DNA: TGTGCCAGTAGTATCCGACAGGGGGCCTGGGAGACCCAGTACTTC. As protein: CASSIRQGAWETQYF.

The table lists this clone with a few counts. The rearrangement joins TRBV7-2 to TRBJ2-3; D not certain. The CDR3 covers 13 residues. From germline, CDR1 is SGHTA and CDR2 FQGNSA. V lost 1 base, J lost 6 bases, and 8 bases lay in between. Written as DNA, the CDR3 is TGTGCCAGCAGCTTAGGATCGGAGGATACGCAGTATTTT. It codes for CASSLGSEDTQYF.

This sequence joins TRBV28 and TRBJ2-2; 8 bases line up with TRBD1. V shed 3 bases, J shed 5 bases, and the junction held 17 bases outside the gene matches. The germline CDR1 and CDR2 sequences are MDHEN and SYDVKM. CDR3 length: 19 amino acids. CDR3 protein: CASSLLWRDTGGWTGELFF. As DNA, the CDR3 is TGTGCCAGCAGTTTGTTGTGGAGAGATACAGGGGGTTGGACCGGGGAGCTGTTTTTT.

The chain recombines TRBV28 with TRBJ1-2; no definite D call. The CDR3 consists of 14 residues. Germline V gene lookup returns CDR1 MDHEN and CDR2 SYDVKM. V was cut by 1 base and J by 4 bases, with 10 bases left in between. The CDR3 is CASSLYGRIYGYTF. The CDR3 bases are TGTGCCAGCAGTTTATACGGGCGTATCTATGGCTACACCTTC.

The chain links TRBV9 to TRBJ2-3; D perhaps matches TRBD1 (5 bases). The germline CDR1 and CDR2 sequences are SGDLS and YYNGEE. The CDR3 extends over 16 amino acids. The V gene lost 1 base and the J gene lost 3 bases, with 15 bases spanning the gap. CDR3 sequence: CASSVTHDSLTDTQYF. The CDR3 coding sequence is TGTGCCAGCAGCGTAACCCACGACAGCCTAACAGATACGCAGTATTTT. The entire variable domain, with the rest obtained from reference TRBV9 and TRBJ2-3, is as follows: DSGVTQTPKHLITATGQRVTLRCSPRSGDLSVYWYQQSLDQGLQFLIQYYNGEERAKGNILERFSAQQFPDLHSELNLSSLELGDSALYFCASSVTHDSLTDTQYFGPGTRLTVL.

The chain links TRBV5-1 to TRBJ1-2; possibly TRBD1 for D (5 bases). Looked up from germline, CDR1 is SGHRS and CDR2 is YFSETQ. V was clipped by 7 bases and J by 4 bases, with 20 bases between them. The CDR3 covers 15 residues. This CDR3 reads CASAATVVNGYGYTF. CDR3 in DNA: TGCGCCAGCGCGGCGACAGTCGTTAATGGCTATGGCTACACCTTC. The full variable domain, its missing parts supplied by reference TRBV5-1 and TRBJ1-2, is KAGVTQTPRYLIKTRGQQVTLSCSPISGHRSVSWYQQTPGQGLQFLFEYFSETQRNKGNFPGRFSGRQFSNSRSEMNVSTLELGDSALYLCASAATVVNGYGYTFGSGTRLTVV.

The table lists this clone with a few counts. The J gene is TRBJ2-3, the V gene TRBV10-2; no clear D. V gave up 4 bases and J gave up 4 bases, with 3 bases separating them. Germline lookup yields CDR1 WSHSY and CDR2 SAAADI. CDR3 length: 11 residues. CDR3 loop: CASSVADTQYF. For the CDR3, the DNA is TGCGCCAGCAGTGTTGCAGATACGCAGTATTTT.

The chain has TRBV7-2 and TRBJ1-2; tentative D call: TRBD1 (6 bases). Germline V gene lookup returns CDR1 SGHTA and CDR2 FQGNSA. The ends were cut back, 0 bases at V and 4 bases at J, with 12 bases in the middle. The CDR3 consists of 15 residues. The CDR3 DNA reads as TGTGCCAGCAGCTTAGCTGGGGGCGTAGGCTATGGCTACACCTTC. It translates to CASSLAGGVGYGYTF. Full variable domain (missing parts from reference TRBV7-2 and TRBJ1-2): GAGVSQSPSNKVTEKGKDVELRCDPISGHTALYWYRQSLGQGLEFLIYFQGNSAPDKSGLPSDRFSAERTGGSVSTLTIQRTQQEDSAVYLCASSLAGGVGYGYTFGSGTRLTVV.

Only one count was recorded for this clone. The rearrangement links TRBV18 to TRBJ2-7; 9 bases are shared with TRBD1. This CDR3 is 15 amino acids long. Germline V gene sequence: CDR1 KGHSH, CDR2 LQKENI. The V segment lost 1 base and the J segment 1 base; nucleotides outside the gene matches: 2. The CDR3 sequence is CASSPRQGESYEQYF. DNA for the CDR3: TGTGCCAGCTCACCACGACAGGGGGAGTCCTACGAGCAGTACTTC. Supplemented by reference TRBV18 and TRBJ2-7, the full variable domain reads NAGVMQNPRHLVRRRGQEARLRCSPMKGHSHVYWYRQLPEEGLKFMVYLQKENIIDESGMPKERFSAEFPKEGPSILRIQQVVRGDSAAYFCASSPRQGESYEQYFGPGTRLTVT.

The CDR3 DNA reads TGTGCCAGCAGCTTAGGTGGACAGGGGGTTCGTCCCCAGCATTTT. Translating it yields CASSLGGQGVRPQHF. The chain uses TRBV7-2 and TRBJ1-5; 10 nucleotides agree with TRBD1. This CDR3 comprises 15 residues. Germline V gene lookup returns CDR1 SGHTA and CDR2 FQGNSA. Trimming took 1 base from V and 10 from J; bases not matched to a gene: 7.

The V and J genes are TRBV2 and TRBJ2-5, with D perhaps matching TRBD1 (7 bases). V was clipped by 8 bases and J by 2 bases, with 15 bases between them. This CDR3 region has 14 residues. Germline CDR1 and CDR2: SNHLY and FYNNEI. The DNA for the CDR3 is TGTGCCAGCCGTGGAGGGGGCGGTCAAGAGACCCAGTACTTC. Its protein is CASRGGGGQETQYF.

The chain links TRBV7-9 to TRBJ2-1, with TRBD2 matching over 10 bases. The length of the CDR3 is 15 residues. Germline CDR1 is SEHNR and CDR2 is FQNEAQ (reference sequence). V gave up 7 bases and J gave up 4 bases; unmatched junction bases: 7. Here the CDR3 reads CASTVGLAFYNEQFF. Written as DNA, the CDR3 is TGTGCCAGCACCGTGGGACTAGCGTTTTACAATGAGCAGTTCTTC.

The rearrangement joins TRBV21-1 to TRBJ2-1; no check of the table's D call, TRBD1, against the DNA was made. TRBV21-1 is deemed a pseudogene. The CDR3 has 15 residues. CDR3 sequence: CASSKVGTGVDEQFF. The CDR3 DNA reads TGTGCCAGCAGCAAAGTAGGGACAGGAGTGGATGAGCAGTTCTTC.

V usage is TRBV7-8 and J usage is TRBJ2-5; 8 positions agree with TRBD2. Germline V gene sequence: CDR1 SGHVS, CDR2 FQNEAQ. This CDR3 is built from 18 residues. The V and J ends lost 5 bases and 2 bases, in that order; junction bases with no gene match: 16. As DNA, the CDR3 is TGTGCCAGCAGCCACCCCGCATGGGTAGCGGGGAGACAAGAGACCCAGTACTTC. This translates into CASSHPAWVAGRQETQYF.

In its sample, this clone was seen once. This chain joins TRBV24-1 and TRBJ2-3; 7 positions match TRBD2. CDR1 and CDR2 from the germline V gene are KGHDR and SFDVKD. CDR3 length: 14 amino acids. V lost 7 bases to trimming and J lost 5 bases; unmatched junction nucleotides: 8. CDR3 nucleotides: TGTGCCACCAGGGCCAGCGGGACGGAAGATACGCAGTATTTT. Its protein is CATRASGTEDTQYF.

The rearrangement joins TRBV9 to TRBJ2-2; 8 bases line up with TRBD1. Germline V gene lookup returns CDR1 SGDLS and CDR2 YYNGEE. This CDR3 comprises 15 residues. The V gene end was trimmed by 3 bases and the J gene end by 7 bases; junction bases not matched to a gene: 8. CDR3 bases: TGTGCCAGCAGCGCAAACCAGGGGGCAGTCGGGGAGCTGTTTTTT. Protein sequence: CASSANQGAVGELFF.

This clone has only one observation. The chain's CDR3 is CASSPDVGANVLTF. CDR3 bases: TGCGCCAGCAGCCCGGATGTCGGGGCCAACGTCCTGACTTTC. The chain combines TRBV5-1 with TRBJ2-6; D unclear. The germline V and J ends were trimmed by 4 bases and 4 bases, with 9 bases remaining between them. CDR1 and CDR2 (germline): SGHRS, YFSETQ. CDR3 length: 14 amino acids.

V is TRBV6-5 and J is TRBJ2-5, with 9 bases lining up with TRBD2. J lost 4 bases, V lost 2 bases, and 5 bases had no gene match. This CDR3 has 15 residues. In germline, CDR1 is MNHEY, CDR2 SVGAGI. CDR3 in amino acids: CASSYSLAGRETQYF. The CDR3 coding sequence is TGTGCCAGCAGTTACAGCCTAGCGGGACGAGAGACCCAGTACTTC.

Written as DNA, the CDR3 is TGTGCCAGCAGCCAAGTCCCAACCTACTATGGCTACACCTTC. Amino acids: CASSQVPTYYGYTF. The V call is TRBV3-1 (or the pseudogene TRBV3-2), the J call TRBJ1-2; D unresolved. The V end was cut by 1 base, the J end by 3 bases, with 9 bases between. This CDR3 contains 14 residues. CDR1 and CDR2 from the germline V gene are LGHDT and YNNKEL (reference sequence).

The CDR3 DNA reads TGTGCCAGCAGCGTAGATCAGAACTCTGGAAACACCATATATTTT. Encoded protein: CASSVDQNSGNTIYF. The chain combines TRBV9 with TRBJ1-3; no clear D. Germline V lookup: CDR1 SGDLS, CDR2 YYNGEE. Trimming left V 0 bases short and J 0 bases short, with 7 bases between. CDR3 length: 15 residues.

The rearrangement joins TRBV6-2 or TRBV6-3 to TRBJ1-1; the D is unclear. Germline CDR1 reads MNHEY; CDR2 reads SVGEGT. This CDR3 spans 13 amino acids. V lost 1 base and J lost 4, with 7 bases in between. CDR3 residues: CASSYFQPTEAFF. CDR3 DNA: TGTGCCAGCAGTTACTTTCAGCCCACTGAAGCTTTCTTT.